The present T cell receptor (beta chain) was sequenced within a study of metastatic and nonmetastatic thyroid tumors. Study summary: From malignant and benign thyroid patients, repertoires in blood and in tumor or nodule tissue were compared. General study results and limits: TCR beta diversity was reportedly significantly higher in malignant thyroid tumors than benign nodules, in blood and tumor.

Authors' analysis steps: The distant-metastasis classifier for papillary thyroid cancer was built from CDR3 differences across clinicopathological groups. TCRdb re-called clones from the PCR reads using MiXCR. None of the V and J calls come from the authors' own analysis; TCRdb made them. The sample lists about 26,000 clones; 25% to 30% were seen once. Each patient came to thyroid surgery without any prior treatment (of any kind). This clone turned up a few times. Its antigen is not known. The sequenced sample consisted of blood. This clonotype was obtained from a female donor with papillary thyroid cancer or a benign thyroid nodule (not recorded which). Some clones in this sample may be carry-over from other donors' samples.

CDR3: CASEASNYEQYF. The CDR3 DNA sequence: TGTGCCAGCGAGGCGTCTAATTACGAGCAGTACTTC. The chain employs TRBV6-1 and TRBJ2-7; D call uncertain. The CDR3 contains 12 residues. Trimming took off 8 bases at V and 4 bases at J, with 12 bases between the two ends. Germline-derived CDR1 and CDR2 are MNHNS and SASEGT.